The present T cell receptor (beta chain) was sequenced within a study of blood T cell repertoires in COVID-19. Overall study: The samples span acute and convalescent COVID-19 from the United States, Italy and Spain. PBMCs, B-cell-depleted T cells, or T cells provided the cDNA or gDNA that made up the material.

As processed by the authors: Nucleated cell counts were estimated from reference gene primer amplification. Libraries were prepared by immunoSEQ multiplex PCR; TCRdb keeps only in-frame clonotypes and omits some of them. The V and J calls and the clone size are those of that table, but D and trimming were determined from the DNA. This sample carries about 190,000 clones, around 80% of them seen once, and the ten largest clones take about 13%. The V segment lost 1 base and the J segment 5 bases; nucleotides outside the gene matches: 13. From germline, CDR1 is MGHRA and CDR2 YSYEKL. There are 18 residues in the CDR3.

The chain joins TRBV4-1 to TRBJ2-1; 8 nucleotides match TRBD2. This clonotype was sampled from a man in his fifties who had recovered from COVID-19. Sample: peripheral blood. CDR3 region: CASSQGPTSVVHNNEQFF. For the CDR3, the DNA is TGCGCCAGCAGCCAAGGGCCGACTAGCGTAGTCCATAACAATGAGCAGTTCTTC.